This T cell receptor (beta chain) was sequenced for a study of T cell responses to AZD1222 COVID-19 vaccine (dated by TCRdb to about 2021). Context from the whole study: TCR sequencing was performed for about 250 trial participants, of whom some 200 were given two doses of AZD1222 and roughly 25 were given two doses of MenACWY control vaccine. Trial participants were enrolled by age into 18-55, 56-69 and 70-plus year subgroups, with around 150, 28 and 57 TCR-sequenced participants respectively. General findings and caveats noted by the study authors: Most participants were white British and females outnumbered males, and the authors suggested that clonal diversity may have been underestimated. Epitopes outside the regions mutated in the B.1.351 and B.1.1.7 variants were reportedly recognized by nearly half of the unique spike-specific TCRs. No day 14 peak-response samples were available, so repertoires were characterized only after the peak T cell response. After two AZD1222 doses, both the breadth and the depth of spike-specific TCRs were significantly higher than at day 0 and than in MenACWY recipients. In the small 56-69-year group, the increase in depth fell short of significance, most likely because of low power. Conclusions about previously exposed vaccinees are limited because only six or seven AZD1222 recipients were SARS-CoV-2 seropositive at baseline. The vaccine-associated CD4 TCRs covered the entire spike protein, and the dominant responses fell in regions 160-218 and 743-854.

Comments on this clone: Its antigen remains unidentified. No much larger clone exists at a distance of one base, and base qualities are not known.

The CDR3 regions of human TCRbeta chains were analyzed by immunosequencing. Under the source paper's analysis protocol: Repertoire TCRs were checked for matches against a reference library of SARS-CoV-2-specific TCRs that had been generated using the MIRA antigen-specificity platform. Breadth meant the fraction of unique TCRs that were SARS-CoV-2-associated, whereas depth meant the fraction of total T cells that were SARS-CoV-2-associated. Each spike-specific TCR was assigned to its reactive spike region and to a CD4 or CD8 class using the MIRA data. Log10-transformed breadth and depth values were compared by one-way ANOVA with Sidak's multiple comparisons tests. Here the immuneACCESS table is served through TCRdb, limited to in-frame sequences with V and J called. Missing clones are a known gap in these copies; in checked studies unresolved V genes cover under half, and the rest lacks a known reason. V, J and clone size are taken as reported in that table, and D and trimming were inferred from the DNA itself. Within this sample are approximately 130,000 clones, with over 75% of them counted one time only. The ten largest account for roughly 6.1% of the sample.

The time point tag for this specimen amounts to: about 28 days (+/-7) after the second vaccine dose. AZD1222 recipients with second doses at about 4 weeks or about 12 weeks were pooled, because spike-specific TCR depth and breadth did not differ between schedules. The vaccinee samples were drawn from two UK trials, COV001 and COV002, one of which was a single-blind randomized controlled phase 2/3 trial testing AZD1222 (ChAdOx1 nCoV-19) in healthy adults. For TCRbeta chain sequencing, PBMC samples were collected from trial participants at day 0 and at day 28 after the second dose. From its cysteine to its phenylalanine, the CDR3 spans 18 amino acids. The read is trimmed to its CDR3 DNA, 54 bases read in frame from base 1. V lost 4 bases and J lost 0 bases, and the count of bases not matched to a germline gene is 5. The germline V gene (reference sequence) yields LNHDA for CDR1 and SQIVND for CDR2.

The source is an adult who received the AZD1222 COVID-19 vaccine. The specimen was peripheral blood, collected 28 days after the second AZD1222 dose. This sequence uses TRBV19 and TRBJ2-1; 14 bases in between match TRBD2. The CDR3 protein: CASSKGLAGGSSYNEQFF. The DNA sequence is TGTGCCAGTAGTAAAGGACTAGCGGGAGGCAGCTCCTACAATGAGCAGTTCTTC.